These 9 T cell receptor beta chains share one sample of origin, sequenced in a study of chemoradiotherapy in HPV16-positive cancers. Generated by immunoSEQ multiplex PCR, the TCRdb table keeps only in-frame clones and is missing some. The sample holds 9,500 to 15,000 clones, more than 85% seen once. The sequenced sample was blood, obtained from a patient who underwent chemoradiotherapy. The receptors shown here come from a human donor with HPV-associated anogenital cancer.

The chain links TRBV7-2 to TRBJ1-6, with D maybe TRBD1 (6 bases). V dropped 3 bases and J dropped 8 bases, with 14 bases sitting between them. The germline CDR1 and CDR2 sequences are SGHTA and FQGNSA. The CDR3 totals 15 residues. CDR3 loop: CASSFQGRSDSPLHF. The CDR3 DNA reads as TGTGCCAGCAGCTTTCAGGGGAGGTCAGATTCACCCCTCCACTTT.

This clone appeared a few times. This rearrangement joins TRBV10-1 to TRBJ1-5, with D perhaps matching TRBD1 (6 bases). The germline CDR1 and CDR2 sequences are WNHNN and SYGVQD (reference sequence). The CDR3 is 18 residues long. V was cut by 0 bases and J by 4 bases, with 19 bases left in between. The CDR3 region has the DNA TGCGCCAGCAGTGAGTCCCGGGACATCGCTCTCCCTAATCAGCCCCAGCATTTT. Translation: CASSESRDIALPNQPQHF.

The chain recombines TRBV19 with TRBJ1-5; D uncertain. V lost 3 bases to trimming and J lost 0 bases, with 15 bases between them. The CDR3 has 17 residues. CDR1 is LNHDA, CDR2 SQIVND, per germline (reference sequence). CDR3 sequence (DNA): TGTGCCAGTAGTATCAGCGGCAGAACTTATAGCAATCAGCCCCAGCATTTT. Its protein product is CASSISGRTYSNQPQHF.

The chain recombines TRBV11-2 with TRBJ1-3; D uncertain. V lost 5 bases and J lost 0, with 11 bases in between. The CDR3 is 15 residues long. Germline V gene sequence: CDR1 SGHAT, CDR2 FQNNGV. As DNA, the CDR3 is TGTGCCAGCAGCACCGGACGGAGCTCTGGAAACACCATATATTTT. It is translated as CASSTGRSSGNTIYF.

The chain combines TRBV7-2 with TRBJ1-2; a weak D match, TRBD1 (5 bases). The CDR3 extends over 13 amino acids. V lost 5 bases, J lost 5 bases, and 12 bases lay in between. Germline loops: CDR1 SGHTA, CDR2 FQGNSA. The CDR3 protein is CASSLTGPYGYTF. The CDR3 coding sequence is TGTGCCAGCAGCCTCACAGGTCCTTATGGCTACACCTTC. Using reference TRBV7-2 and TRBJ1-2 for the parts outside the CDR3, the full variable domain is GAGVSQSPSNKVTEKGKDVELRCDPISGHTALYWYRQSLGQGLEFLIYFQGNSAPDKSGLPSDRFSAERTGGSVSTLTIQRTQQEDSAVYLCASSLTGPYGYTFGSGTRLTVV.

The chain combines TRBV6-1 with TRBJ1-5; D ambiguous. Trimming left V 2 bases short and J 7 bases short, with 9 bases between. The CDR3 totals 13 residues. In germline, CDR1 is MNHNS, CDR2 SASEGT. The DNA of the CDR3 is TGTGCCAGCAGTGAAAGCCGAAGACAGCCCCAGCATTTT. Translating gives CASSESRRQPQHF.

The CDR3 nucleotides are TGTGCCAGCAGTACCCCCGTGGGGCGCCCGGATACGCAGTATTTT. Encoded protein: CASSTPVGRPDTQYF. The chain employs TRBV6-1 and TRBJ2-3; possible D gene TRBD1, 5 bases. V gave up 5 bases and J gave up 6 bases, with 18 bases separating them. The germline CDR1 and CDR2 sequences are MNHNS and SASEGT. CDR3 length: 15 residues.

The chain is built from TRBV25-1 and TRBJ1-1; D possibly corresponds to TRBD1 (6 bases). Germline CDR1 reads MGHDK; CDR2 reads SYGVNS. The CDR3 length is 14 residues. Trimming shortened V by 4 bases and J by 5 bases, and 14 bases separated the two germline ends. CDR3 coding DNA: TGTGCCAGCAGTGTTCGTGGCAGGGGTACTGAAGCTTTCTTT. Protein: CASSVRGRGTEAFF.

The chain joins TRBV30 to TRBJ2-3; D perhaps matches TRBD2 (6 bases). V was cut by 4 bases and J by 2 bases, with 13 bases left in between. Germline V lookup: CDR1 GTSNPN, CDR2 SVGIG (reference sequence). This CDR3 is built from 14 residues. CDR3 nucleotides: TGTGCCTGGACCCGGGACTTCGTCACAGATACGCAGTATTTT. It yields the protein CAWTRDFVTDTQYF.